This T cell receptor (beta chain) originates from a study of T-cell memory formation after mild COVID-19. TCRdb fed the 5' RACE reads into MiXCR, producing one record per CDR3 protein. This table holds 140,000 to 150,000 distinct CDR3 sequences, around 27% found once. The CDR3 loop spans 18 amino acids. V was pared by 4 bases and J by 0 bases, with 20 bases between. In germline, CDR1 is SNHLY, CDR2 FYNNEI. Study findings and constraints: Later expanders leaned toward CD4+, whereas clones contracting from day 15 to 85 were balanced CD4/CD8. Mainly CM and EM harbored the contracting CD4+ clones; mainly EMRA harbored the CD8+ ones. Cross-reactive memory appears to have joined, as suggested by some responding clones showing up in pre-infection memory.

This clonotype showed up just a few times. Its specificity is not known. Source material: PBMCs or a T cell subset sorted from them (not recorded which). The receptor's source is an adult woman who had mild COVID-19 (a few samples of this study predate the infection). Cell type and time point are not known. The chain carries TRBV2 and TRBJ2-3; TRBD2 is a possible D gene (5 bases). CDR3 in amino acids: CASSAPTDGSTSTDTQYF. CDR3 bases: TGTGCCAGCAGTGCCCCAACGGATGGGAGCACTAGCACAGATACGCAGTATTTT.